This T cell receptor beta chain was profiled in a study of T cell changes during pregnancy in multiple sclerosis (dated by TCRdb to between 2018 and 2021). As for the study more broadly: In women with multiple sclerosis, the researchers looked at how the T cell repertoire shifted as pregnancy progressed.

V and J lose 1 base and 2 bases, and a span of 10 bases separates them. CDR1 and CDR2 (SGHTA, FQGNSA) derive from the germline V gene. Spanning cysteine to phenylalanine, the CDR3 consists of 15 amino acids. Just the 45-base CDR3 DNA is kept, in frame starting at base 1. The method was the immunoSEQ multiplex PCR assay. This immuneACCESS table, as held by TCRdb, lists in-frame sequences with V and J called but not all clones. Of the missing ones, under half trace to an unresolved V gene in checked studies; the others have no known cause. The sample yields roughly 42,000 clones; about 87% were counted once. The ten biggest clones cover approximately 1.2% of the sample. For this clone: There is no known antigen for this receptor. Base qualities are not provided; no much larger clone lies one nucleotide away.

This specimen was CD4+ T cells from peripheral blood mononuclear cells, taken in the second trimester of pregnancy. The receptor was derived from a female donor with multiple sclerosis, enrolled in a pregnancy study. This chain joins TRBV7-2 to TRBJ2-3; matching of 6 bases hints at TRBD2 as the D gene. The CDR3 here reads CASSLGRGPTDTQYF. The nucleotide sequence reads as follows: TGTGCCAGCAGCTTAGGGCGGGGCCCCACAGATACGCAGTATTTT.